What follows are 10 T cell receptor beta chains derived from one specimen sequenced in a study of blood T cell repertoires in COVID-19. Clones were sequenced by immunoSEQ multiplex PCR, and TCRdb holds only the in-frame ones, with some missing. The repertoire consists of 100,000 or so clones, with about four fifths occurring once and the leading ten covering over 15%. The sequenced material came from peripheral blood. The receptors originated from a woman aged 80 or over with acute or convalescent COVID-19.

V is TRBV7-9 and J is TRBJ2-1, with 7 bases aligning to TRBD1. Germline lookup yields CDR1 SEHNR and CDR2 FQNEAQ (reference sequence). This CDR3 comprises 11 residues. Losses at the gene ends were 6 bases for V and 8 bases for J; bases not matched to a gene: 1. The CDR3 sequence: CASSQGDEQFF. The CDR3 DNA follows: TGTGCCAGCAGTCAGGGGGATGAGCAGTTCTTC.

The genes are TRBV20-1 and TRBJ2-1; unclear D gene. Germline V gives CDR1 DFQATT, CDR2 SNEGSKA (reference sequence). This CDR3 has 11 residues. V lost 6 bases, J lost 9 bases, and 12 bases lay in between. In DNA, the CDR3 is TGCAGTGCCCTTAGTCAAGCTGAGCAGTTCTTC. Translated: CSALSQAEQFF.

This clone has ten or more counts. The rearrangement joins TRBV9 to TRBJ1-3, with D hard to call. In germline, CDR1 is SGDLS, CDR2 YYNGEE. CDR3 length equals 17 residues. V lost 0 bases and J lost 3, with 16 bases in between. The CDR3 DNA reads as TGTGCCAGCAGCGTAGATGGTAGGGTTGCGGGTGGAAACACCATATATTTT. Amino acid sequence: CASSVDGRVAGGNTIYF.

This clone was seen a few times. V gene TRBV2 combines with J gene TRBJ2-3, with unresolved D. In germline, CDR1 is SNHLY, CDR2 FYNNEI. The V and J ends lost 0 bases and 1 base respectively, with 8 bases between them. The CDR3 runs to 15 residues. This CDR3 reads CASSEARKGTDTQYF. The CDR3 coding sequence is TGTGCCAGCAGTGAAGCGAGAAAAGGCACAGATACGCAGTATTTT.

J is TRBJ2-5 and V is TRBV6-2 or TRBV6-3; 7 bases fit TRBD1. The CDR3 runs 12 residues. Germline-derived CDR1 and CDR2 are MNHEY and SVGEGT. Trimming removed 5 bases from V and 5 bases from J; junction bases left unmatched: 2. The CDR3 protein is CASSQGEETQYF. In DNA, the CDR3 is TGTGCCAGCAGTCAGGGGGAGGAGACCCAGTACTTC.

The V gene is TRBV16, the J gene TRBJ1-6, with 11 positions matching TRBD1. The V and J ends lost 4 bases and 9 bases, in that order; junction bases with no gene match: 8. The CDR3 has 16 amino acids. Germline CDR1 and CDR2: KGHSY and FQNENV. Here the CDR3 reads CASSRRDRGSVSPLHF. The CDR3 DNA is TGTGCCAGCAGCCGCCGGGACAGGGGGTCAGTTTCACCCCTCCACTTT.

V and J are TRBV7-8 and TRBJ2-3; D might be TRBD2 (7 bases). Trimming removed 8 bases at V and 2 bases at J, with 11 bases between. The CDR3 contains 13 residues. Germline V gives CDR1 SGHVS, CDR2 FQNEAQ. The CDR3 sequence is CASVGGATDTQYF. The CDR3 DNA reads TGTGCCAGCGTAGGGGGGGCCACAGATACGCAGTATTTT. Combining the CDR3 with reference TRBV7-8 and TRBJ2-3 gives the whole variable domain GAGVSQSPRYKVAKRGQDVALRCDPISGHVSLFWYQQALGQGPEFLTYFQNEAQLDKSGLPSDRFFAERPEGSVSTLKIQRTQQEDSAVYLCASVGGATDTQYFGPGTRLTVL.

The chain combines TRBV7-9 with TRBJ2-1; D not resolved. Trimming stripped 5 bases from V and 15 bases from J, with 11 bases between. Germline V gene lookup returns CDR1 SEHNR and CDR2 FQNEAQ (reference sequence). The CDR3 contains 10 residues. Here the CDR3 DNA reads TGTGCCAGCAGCCCGCCGTGGGCGTTCTTC. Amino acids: CASSPPWAFF.

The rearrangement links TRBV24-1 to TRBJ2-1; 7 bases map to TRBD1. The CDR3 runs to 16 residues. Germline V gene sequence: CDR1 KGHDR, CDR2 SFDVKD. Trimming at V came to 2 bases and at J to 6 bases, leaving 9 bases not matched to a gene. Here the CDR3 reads CATSDSSGQRSNEQFF. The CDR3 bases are TGTGCCACCAGTGATTCATCGGGACAGCGATCCAATGAGCAGTTCTTC.

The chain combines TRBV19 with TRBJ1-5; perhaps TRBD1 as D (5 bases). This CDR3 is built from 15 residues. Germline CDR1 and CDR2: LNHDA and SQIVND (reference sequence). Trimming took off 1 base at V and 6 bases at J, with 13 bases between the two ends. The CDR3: CASSIAGELSQPQHF. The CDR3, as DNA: TGTGCCAGTAGTATAGCGGGGGAGTTAAGTCAGCCCCAGCATTTT.